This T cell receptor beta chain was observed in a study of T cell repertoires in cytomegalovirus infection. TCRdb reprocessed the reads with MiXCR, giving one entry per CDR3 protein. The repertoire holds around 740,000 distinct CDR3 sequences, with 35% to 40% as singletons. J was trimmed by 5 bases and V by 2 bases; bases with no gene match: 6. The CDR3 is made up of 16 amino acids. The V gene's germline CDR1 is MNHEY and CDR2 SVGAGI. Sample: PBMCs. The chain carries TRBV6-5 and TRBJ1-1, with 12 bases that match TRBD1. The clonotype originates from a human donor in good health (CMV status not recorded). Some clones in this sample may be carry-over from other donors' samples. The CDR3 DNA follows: TGTGCCAGCAGTTACGGGACAGGGGGCGTAGGGACTGAAGCTTTCTTT. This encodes CASSYGTGGVGTEAFF.